The TCR beta chain under discussion was sequenced for a study of OX40 agonist ivuxolimab in advanced cancers. Study context: Hepatocellular carcinoma, melanoma, renal cell or head and neck cancer occurred in dose-escalation patients. Study results and limitations: Mean expanded clone counts were higher in CD8+ than CD4+ T cells.

The germline CDR1 and CDR2 sequences are MDHEN and SYDVKM. This CDR3 is built from 14 residues. The V and J ends lost 6 bases and 7 bases respectively, with 16 bases between them. Comment on this clone: What it binds is unknown.

Only in-frame clones appear in the TCRdb table, and some are missing; sequencing was by immunoSEQ multiplex PCR. Among tens of thousands of clones listed, around 88% were seen once. The sequence was obtained from an adult with an advanced solid tumor such as melanoma, head and neck, liver or kidney cancer. The chain links TRBV28 to TRBJ1-3; D not resolved. Specimen: CD4+ or CD8+ T cells sorted from blood, collected in a trial of the OX40 agonist ivuxolimab. CDR3 sequence (DNA): TGTGCCAGCAGGCCTGGGTCCGGGTTGAACACCATATATTTT. It specifies CASRPGSGLNTIYF. The whole variable domain, remainder taken from reference TRBV28 and TRBJ1-3, is DVKVTQSSRYLVKRTGEKVFLECVQDMDHENMFWYRQDPGLGLRLIYFSYDVKMKEKGDIPEGYSVSREKKERFSLILESASTNQTSMYLCASRPGSGLNTIYFGEGSWLTVV.